This paragraph covers one T cell receptor beta chain sequence. Antigen unknown. This specimen comes from a study of shared clonotypes between healthy human individuals. Clones were sequenced by immunoSEQ multiplex PCR, and TCRdb holds only the in-frame ones, with some missing. The top ten hold 0.11% of the sample, which has under 700,000 clones, roughly 95% seen once. Study outcomes and limitations: Exclusively blood specimens were collected; tissue repertoires likely differ. Inspection by rarefaction showed sorted-subset sequencing to be incomplete despite large depth.

Naive CD8 isolation took CD45RO-negative cells positively selected for CCR7 and excluded terminally differentiated effector memory CD45RA+ cells. Donors had no recently reported acute infections or vaccinations and were HIV-negative. Per germline, CDR1 GTSNPN and CDR2 SVGIG (reference sequence). This CDR3 spans 15 amino acids. V gave up 3 bases and J gave up 6 bases; unmatched junction bases: 7. Sequenced sample: naive CD8+ T cells sorted from blood. The chain employs TRBV30 and TRBJ1-5; 11 bases map to TRBD1. This sequence originates from a woman aged 25 to 39 in good health. The CDR3 reads CAWSGQGARAQPQHF. The CDR3 DNA reads TGTGCCTGGAGCGGACAGGGGGCGAGGGCTCAGCCCCAGCATTTT.